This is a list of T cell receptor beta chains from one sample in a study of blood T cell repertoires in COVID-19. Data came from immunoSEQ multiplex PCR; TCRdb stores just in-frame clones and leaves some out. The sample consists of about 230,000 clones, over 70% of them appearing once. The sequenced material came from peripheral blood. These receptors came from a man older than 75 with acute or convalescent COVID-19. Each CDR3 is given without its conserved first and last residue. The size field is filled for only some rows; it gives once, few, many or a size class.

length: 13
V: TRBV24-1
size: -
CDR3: ATSDPGTGGREQY

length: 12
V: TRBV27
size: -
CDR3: ASSLKDRSYEQY

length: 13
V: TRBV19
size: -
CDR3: ASSPGTGNYNEQF

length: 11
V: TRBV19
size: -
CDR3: ASRGQGHTEAF

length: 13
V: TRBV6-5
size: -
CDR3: ASSLTGQMNTEAF

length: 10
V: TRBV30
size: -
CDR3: AWSPVLKTQY

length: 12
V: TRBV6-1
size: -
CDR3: ASSEYSANYGYT

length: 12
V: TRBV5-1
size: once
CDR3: ASSLDSPNEKLF

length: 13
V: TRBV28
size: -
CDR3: ASRSGSSYNSPLH

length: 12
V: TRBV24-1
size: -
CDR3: ATSDRVKANEQF

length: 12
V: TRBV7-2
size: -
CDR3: ASSEGQGYYEQY

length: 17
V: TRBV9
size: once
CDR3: ASSWGPGLAGLPYNEQF

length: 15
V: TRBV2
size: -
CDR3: ASSPRGPGRGANVLT

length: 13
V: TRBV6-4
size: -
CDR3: ASSDSPSAYNEQF

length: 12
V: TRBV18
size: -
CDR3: ASAEAATNEKLF

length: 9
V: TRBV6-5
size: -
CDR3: ASSSARRAF